Listed here are 21 T cell receptor beta chains from one sample, sequenced in a study of T cell changes during pregnancy in multiple sclerosis (dated by TCRdb to about 2019). Libraries were made using the immunoSEQ multiplex PCR assay. This is the immuneACCESS table as TCRdb keeps it, with only in-frame sequences that have V and J called. A part of the clones is gone; compared with another copy, unresolved V genes explain less than half, and the rest is unexplained. This sample is represented by approximately 100,000 clones; about 90% of them were singletons. The ten largest clones represent around 1.6% of the sample. The material was peripheral blood, obtained before pregnancy. The receptors derive from a female donor with multiple sclerosis, enrolled in a pregnancy study.

The CDR3, as DNA: TGCAGCGTTAAGGAGGGGGGGTGGGATGAGCAGTTCTTC. Translating it yields CSVKEGGWDEQFF. This chain joins TRBV29-1 and TRBJ2-1, with a weak D call TRBD2 (7 bases). Trimming took off 5 bases at V and 8 bases at J, with 16 bases between the two ends. The CDR3 is 13 residues long. Germline loops: CDR1 SQVTM, CDR2 ANQGSEA.

This chain connects TRBV23-1 to TRBJ2-3, with D possibly matching TRBD2 (5 bases). TRBV23-1 is placed among ORFs of uncertain function. This CDR3 comprises 17 residues. The V gene lost 4 bases and the J gene lost 2 bases, with 19 bases spanning the gap. The CDR3 DNA follows: TGCGCCAGCAGTCTCGCAGGCGGGTCCACTTCCACAGATACGCAGTATTTT. This codes for CASSLAGGSTSTDTQYF.

This clone was seen a single time. The rearrangement joins TRBV5-1 to TRBJ2-7, with 8 bases fitting TRBD2. V lost 2 bases to trimming and J lost 3 bases; unmatched junction nucleotides: 1. Germline V gene data show CDR1 as SGHRS and CDR2 as YFSETQ. This CDR3 region has 13 residues. In DNA, the CDR3 is TGCGCCAGCAGCTTACGGGAGGGCTACGAGCAGTACTTC. The encoded protein is CASSLREGYEQYF. Using reference TRBV5-1 and TRBJ2-7 for the parts outside the CDR3, the full variable domain is KAGVTQTPRYLIKTRGQQVTLSCSPISGHRSVSWYQQTPGQGLQFLFEYFSETQRNKGNFPGRFSGRQFSNSRSEMNVSTLELGDSALYLCASSLREGYEQYFGPGTRLTVT.

The chain couples TRBV27 to TRBJ2-3; D may be TRBD2 (7 bases). The CDR3 sequence is 15 residues long. V was pared by 3 bases and J by 1 base, with 11 bases between. Germline V gene lookup returns CDR1 MNHEY and CDR2 SMNVEV (reference sequence). The CDR3 DNA is TGTGCCAGCAGTTTTGCGGGGGCTGGCACAGATACGCAGTATTTT. Translating it yields CASSFAGAGTDTQYF.

In this sample, this clone turned up once. The rearrangement links TRBV4-1 to TRBJ2-1, with 12 bases aligning to TRBD2. Looked up from germline, CDR1 is MGHRA and CDR2 is YSYEKL. The CDR3 extends over 17 amino acids. V trimming: 0 bases; J trimming: 8 bases; junction bases outside the gene matches: 8. The CDR3 DNA follows: TGCGCCAGCAGCCAAGAATCCACCCCTAGCGGGAGGGATGAGCAGTTCTTC. Protein: CASSQESTPSGRDEQFF.

The J gene is TRBJ2-7, the V gene TRBV9; maybe TRBD2 (6 bases). V shed 0 bases and J shed 7 bases, with 17 bases lying between them. Germline V CDR1 and CDR2: SGDLS, YYNGEE. The CDR3 is made up of 15 amino acids. For the CDR3, the DNA is TGTGCCAGCAGCGTAGTCGGGGGTCCCACGGGGGAGCAGTACTTC. Translated: CASSVVGGPTGEQYF. Together with reference TRBV9 and TRBJ2-7, the CDR3 gives the full variable domain: DSGVTQTPKHLITATGQRVTLRCSPRSGDLSVYWYQQSLDQGLQFLIQYYNGEERAKGNILERFSAQQFPDLHSELNLSSLELGDSALYFCASSVVGGPTGEQYFGPGTRLTVT.

The rearrangement links TRBV2 to TRBJ2-7; possible D gene TRBD1, 5 bases. The CDR3 covers 13 residues. Trimming shortened V by 4 bases and J by 4 bases, and 11 bases separated the two germline ends. Germline CDR1 and CDR2: SNHLY and FYNNEI. The CDR3 DNA sequence: TGTGCCAGCAGTGTTCAGGGCACGTACGAGCAGTACTTC. It is translated as CASSVQGTYEQYF. The complete variable domain, with remaining parts taken from reference TRBV2 and TRBJ2-7, reads EPEVTQTPSHQVTQMGQEVILRCVPISNHLYFYWYRQILGQKVEFLVSFYNNEISEKSEIFDDQFSVERPDGSNFTLKIRSTKLEDSAMYFCASSVQGTYEQYFGPGTRLTVT.

This sequence joins TRBV15 and TRBJ1-4; D may be TRBD1 (6 bases). This CDR3 comprises 16 residues. Trimming removed 0 bases at V and 8 bases at J, with 16 bases between. CDR1 and CDR2 (germline): LNHNV, YYDKDF (reference sequence). CDR3 sequence reads: CATSREKGDTSEKLFF. The CDR3 nucleotides are TGTGCCACCAGCAGAGAAAAAGGGGACACCTCAGAAAAACTGTTTTTT.

The chain combines TRBV7-9 with TRBJ1-2; possibly TRBD1 for D (5 bases). CDR3 length: 13 residues. Deletions cut 1 base from V and 6 bases from J, with 9 bases between. Germline-derived CDR1 and CDR2 are SEHNR and FQNEAQ (reference sequence). The CDR3 region has the DNA TGTGCCAGCAGCTTAGGACAGTACCATGGCTACACCTTC. Translated: CASSLGQYHGYTF.

The chain combines TRBV19 with TRBJ1-6; 7 bases are shared with TRBD1. Germline V gene lookup returns CDR1 LNHDA and CDR2 SQIVND (reference sequence). V lost 4 bases and J lost 10; bases outside the gene matches: 4. This CDR3 is built from 13 residues. CDR3 in DNA: TGTGCCAGTAGTACCGACAGGGACTCACCCCTCCACTTT. It is translated as CASSTDRDSPLHF.

The CDR3 nucleotides are TGTGCCAGCTCACCAAAAGGACAGGGGGCGGGTTTCGACGAGCAGTACTTC. Its translation: CASSPKGQGAGFDEQYF. The chain has TRBV18 and TRBJ2-7; 11 positions match TRBD1. The CDR3 length is 17 residues. J lost 5 bases, V lost 2 bases, and 11 bases had no gene match. Per germline, CDR1 KGHSH and CDR2 LQKENI.

In its sample, this clone was seen once. This rearrangement joins TRBV5-5 to TRBJ1-1; D remains unclear. V lost 1 base and J lost 2, with 15 bases in between. There are 16 residues in the CDR3. The germline CDR1 and CDR2 sequences are SGHKS and YYEKEE (reference sequence). The CDR3: CASSLSVSSGNTEAFF. DNA of the CDR3: TGTGCCAGCAGCTTGTCTGTTAGTTCGGGAAACACTGAAGCTTTCTTT.

V gene TRBV28 combines with J gene TRBJ2-5; 8 bases line up with TRBD2. Trimming cost V 1 base and J 4 bases; bases outside gene matches: 11. CDR3 length: 17 amino acids. CDR1 is MDHEN, CDR2 SYDVKM, per germline. CDR3 residues: CASSLSERERGVETQYF. The DNA for the CDR3 is TGTGCCAGCAGTTTATCAGAGCGGGAGAGGGGGGTAGAGACCCAGTACTTC.

V usage is TRBV19 and J usage is TRBJ2-1; 11 bases are shared with TRBD2. The germline V gene encodes CDR1 LNHDA and CDR2 SQIVND (reference sequence). The length of the CDR3 is 15 residues. V shed 9 bases, J shed 7 bases, and the junction held 11 bases outside the gene matches. The DNA for the CDR3 is TGTGCCAGGGAGAATAGCGGGAGGGGTGGGAATGAGCAGTTCTTC. Translating it yields CARENSGRGGNEQFF.

This clone was seen only once. The chain is built from TRBV7-9 and TRBJ1-5; D unclear. V dropped 2 bases and J dropped 4 bases, with 3 bases sitting between them. Germline values: CDR1 SEHNR, CDR2 FQNEAQ (reference sequence). The length of the CDR3 is 12 residues. The CDR3 DNA reads as TGTGCCAGCAGCTTACTAAATCAGCCCCAGCATTTT. Amino acids: CASSLLNQPQHF.

The chain has TRBV28 and TRBJ2-4, with D maybe TRBD1 (6 bases). Deletions cut 3 bases from V and 2 bases from J, with 14 bases between. Germline CDR1 and CDR2: MDHEN and SYDVKM. The CDR3 covers 16 residues. The CDR3 sequence: CASSLGASISKNIQYF. CDR3 DNA: TGTGCCAGCAGTTTGGGGGCTAGCATATCCAAAAACATTCAGTACTTC.

The sample holds a few counts of this clone. The V and J genes are TRBV10-3 and TRBJ1-1; D might be TRBD1 (6 bases). The CDR3 covers 12 residues. Trimming removed 7 bases at V and 3 bases at J, with 9 bases between. Germline CDR1 ENHRY, CDR2 SYGVKD. DNA of the CDR3: TGTGCCATCAAGGGGGGGGACACTGAAGCTTTCTTT. As protein: CAIKGGDTEAFF.

The V and J genes are TRBV19 and TRBJ2-7; D is possibly TRBD2 (6 bases). This CDR3 contains 13 residues. V lost 3 bases and J lost 6, with 12 bases in between. Germline values: CDR1 LNHDA, CDR2 SQIVND (reference sequence). CDR3 nucleotides: TGTGCCAGTAGTATTCCGTTGGGGGGCGAGCAGTACTTC. Its protein is CASSIPLGGEQYF.

This clone has a single count. The chain combines TRBV18 with TRBJ2-5; TRBD2 matches 9 bases. The germline V gene has CDR1 KGHSH and CDR2 LQKENI. V lost 5 bases and J lost 6; bases outside the gene matches: 10. The CDR3 runs to 15 residues. Here the CDR3 reads CASSSTSGPSKTQYF. The CDR3 DNA sequence: TGTGCCAGCTCATCGACTAGCGGCCCGAGTAAGACCCAGTACTTC.

The rearrangement joins TRBV18 to TRBJ1-6; TRBD1 is a possible D gene (6 bases). The V gene's germline CDR1 is KGHSH and CDR2 LQKENI. Trimming left V 0 bases short and J 10 bases short, with 13 bases between. The CDR3 sequence is 15 residues long. In DNA form, the CDR3 reads TGTGCCAGCTCACCACCTACAGGGCCGGGATCACCCCTCCACTTT. Translated, it gives CASSPPTGPGSPLHF.

The chain joins TRBV19 to TRBJ2-1; TRBD2 agrees at 11 bases. This CDR3 is 15 amino acids long. Per the germline V gene, CDR1 is LNHDA and CDR2 is SQIVND (reference sequence). V lost 4 bases to trimming and J lost 2 bases; unmatched junction nucleotides: 1. In nucleotides, the CDR3 is TGTGCCAGTAGTAGACTAGCGGGACCCTACAATGAGCAGTTCTTC. The encoded protein is CASSRLAGPYNEQFF.